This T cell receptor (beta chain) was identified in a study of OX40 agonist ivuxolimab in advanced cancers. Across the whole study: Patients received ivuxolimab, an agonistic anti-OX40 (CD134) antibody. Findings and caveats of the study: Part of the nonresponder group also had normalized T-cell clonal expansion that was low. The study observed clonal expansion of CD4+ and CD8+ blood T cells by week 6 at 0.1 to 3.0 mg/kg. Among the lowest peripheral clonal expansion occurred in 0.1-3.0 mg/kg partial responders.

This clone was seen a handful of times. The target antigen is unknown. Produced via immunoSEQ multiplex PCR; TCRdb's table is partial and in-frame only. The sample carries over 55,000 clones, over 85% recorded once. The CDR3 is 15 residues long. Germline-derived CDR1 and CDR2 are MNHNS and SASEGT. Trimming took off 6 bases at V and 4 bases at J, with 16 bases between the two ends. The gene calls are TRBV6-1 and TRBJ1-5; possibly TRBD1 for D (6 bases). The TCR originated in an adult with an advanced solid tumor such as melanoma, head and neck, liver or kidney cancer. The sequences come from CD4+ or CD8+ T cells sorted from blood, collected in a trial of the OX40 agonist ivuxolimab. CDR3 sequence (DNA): TGTGCCAGCAGAAACAGACAGGCTCCAAATCAGCCCCAGCATTTT. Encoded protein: CASRNRQAPNQPQHF.